This is a list of T cell receptor beta chains from one sample in a study of blood T cell repertoires in COVID-19. This table comes from immunoSEQ multiplex PCR, and its TCRdb copy is limited to in-frame clones, with some not included. The profile covers some 180,000 clones, with roughly 82% appearing a single time and roughly 5% taken by the ten largest. Sequenced: PBMCs or T cells enriched from blood (not recorded which). The receptors stem from an older woman with acute COVID-19. Each CDR3 is given with its conserved first and last residue. A D gene is named only where the DNA matches it firmly. A row's size may be missing; if present it is once, few, many or a size class.

>TRBD2|.|TRBJ2-1|TRBV24-1
CATSPGTSVHEQFF
TGTGCCACCAGCCCCGGGACTAGCGTTCATGAGCAGTTCTTC
>.|.|TRBJ1-4|TRBV11-2
CASSRGGPRAEKLFF
TGTGCCAGCAGCCGTGGTGGGCCCCGCGCTGAAAAACTGTTTTTT
>TRBD1|.|TRBJ2-2|TRBV11-3
CASSAGQANTGELFF
TGTGCCAGCAGCGCCGGACAGGCGAACACCGGGGAGCTGTTTTTT
>TRBD2|.|TRBJ2-3|TRBV7-9
CASSRGGWKDTQYF
TGTGCCAGCAGCCGGGGGGGCTGGAAAGATACGCAGTATTTT
>.|.|TRBJ2-7|TRBV7-7
CASSPGGTVSYEQYF
TGTGCCAGCAGCCCGGGGGGGACAGTCTCCTACGAGCAGTACTTC
>.|once|TRBJ2-7|TRBV21-1
CASSNPPYEQYF
TGTGCCAGCAGCAATCCTCCCTACGAGCAGTACTTC
>.|.|TRBJ1-1|TRBV11-2
CASRIGGNTEAFF
TGTGCCAGCAGAATCGGGGGAAACACTGAAGCTTTCTTT
>.|.|TRBJ1-1|TRBV9
CASSVGGSTEAFF
TGTGCCAGCAGCGTAGGAGGGAGCACTGAAGCTTTCTTT
>.|.|TRBJ2-7|TRBV6-5
CASSRRGEQYF
TGTGCCAGCAGTCGACGGGGGGAGCAGTACTTC
>.|.|TRBJ1-5|TRBV6-5
CASSLGGGNQPQHF
TGTGCCAGCAGCTTGGGGGGTGGGAATCAGCCCCAGCATTTT
>TRBD1|.|TRBJ1-2|TRBV5-1
CASSLEGTGNYGYTF
TGCGCCAGCAGCTTGGAAGGGACAGGAAACTATGGCTACACCTTC
>.|.|TRBJ1-3|TRBV15
CATSRDMQTGNTIYF
TGTGCCACCAGCAGAGATATGCAGACTGGAAACACCATATATTTT
>.|.|TRBJ1-1|TRBV12-5
CASGGQSTEAFF
TGTGCTAGTGGTGGACAGAGCACTGAAGCTTTCTTT
>.|.|TRBJ1-2|TRBV5-1
CASSGIEGDYGYTF
TGCGCCAGCAGCGGAATCGAGGGAGACTATGGCTACACCTTC
>.|.|TRBJ2-7|TRBV24-1
CATSDRDIPYEQYF
TGTGCCACCAGTGATCGAGACATACCCTACGAGCAGTACTTC
>.|once|TRBJ2-1|TRBV19
CASSIDWSSYNEQFF
TGTGCCAGTAGTATTGACTGGAGCTCCTACAATGAGCAGTTCTTC
>.|.|TRBJ2-5|TRBV2
CASSQQAPMGGETQYF
TGTGCCAGCAGTCAACAAGCCCCAATGGGGGGAGAGACCCAGTACTTC
>.|.|TRBJ1-3|TRBV9
CASSPWPGSGNTIYF
TGTGCCAGCAGCCCCTGGCCAGGGTCCGGAAACACCATATATTTT
>.|once|TRBJ2-2|TRBV4-3
CASSRLGLHSGELFF
TGCGCCAGCAGCCGCCTAGGACTGCATAGCGGGGAGCTGTTTTTT
>TRBD2|.|TRBJ2-7|TRBV5-1
CASSLAAGVGEQYF
TGCGCCAGCAGCTTGGCGGCGGGAGTGGGCGAGCAGTACTTC
>.|.|TRBJ2-2|TRBV7-9
CASSWWRFNTGELFF
TGTGCCAGCAGCTGGTGGAGATTTAACACCGGGGAGCTGTTTTTT
>TRBD1|.|TRBJ1-6|TRBV7-9
CASSWRTGSSYNSPLHF
TGTGCCAGCAGCTGGAGGACAGGGAGCTCCTATAATTCACCCCTCCACTTT
>.|.|TRBJ1-4|TRBV23-1
CASSQGWGQGEKLFF
TGCGCCAGCAGTCAAGGGTGGGGGCAGGGCGAAAAACTGTTTTTT